This T cell receptor beta chain was captured by sequencing in a study of blood T cells in healthy people across ages. Study-wide findings and caveats: Age brought a roughly linear fall in TCR beta diversity measured per million T cells. Both higher diversity and more naive CD4+ cells marked long-lived donors when set against aged donors.

On this clonotype itself: Its antigen remains unknown.

A sample-barcoded 5' primer and a J-beta primer mix were used in a second PCR of roughly 6 to 11 cycles. TCRdb reprocessed the 5' RACE reads with MiXCR, giving one entry per CDR3 protein. This repertoire shows hundreds of thousands of distinct CDR3 sequences, 40% to 60% found once; its top ten account for about an eighth. CDR3 size: 14 residues. Material for sequencing was blood. The chain carries TRBV12-3 or TRBV12-4 and TRBJ2-4; TRBD1 might be the D (5 bases). The DNA matches TRBJ2-7 better at its end, which makes the J call doubtful. The sequence was obtained from a man aged 30-40 years in good health. In DNA form, the CDR3 reads TGTGCCAGCAGTCTAAGATCAGGGTTCAACGAGCAGTACTTC. Its protein is CASSLRSGFNEQYF.